A selection of T cell receptor beta chains follows, all from one sample in a study of blood T cell repertoires in COVID-19. Assay used: immunoSEQ multiplex PCR; TCRdb lists only in-frame clones, some missing. The sample holds 350,000 to 450,000 clones, approximately 89% seen once. The sequencing sample was made of PBMCs or T cells enriched from blood (not recorded which). The origin of the receptors is a woman in her 30s who had recovered from COVID-19. Both conserved end residues are part of each CDR3. D genes are given only for firm matches. Rows may omit the clone size; those that give it use once, few, many or a size class.

j_gene	v_gene	abundance	d_gene	CDR3aa	CDR3nt
TRBJ2-7	TRBV7-9	NA	NA	CASSLALIQGLSSYEQYF	TGTGCCAGCAGCTTAGCGCTTATCCAGGGCCTTAGCTCCTACGAGCAGTACTTC
TRBJ1-1	TRBV2	NA	TRBD1	CASSTGETEAFF	TGTGCCAGCAGCACAGGGGAAACTGAAGCTTTCTTT
TRBJ1-5	TRBV30	NA	NA	CAWSVQGRQPQHF	TGTGCCTGGAGTGTACAGGGCCGGCAGCCCCAGCATTTT
TRBJ2-1	TRBV4-1	NA	NA	CASSQDSERPDNEQFF	TGCGCCAGCAGCCAAGATAGCGAGCGGCCCGACAATGAGCAGTTCTTC
TRBJ1-2	TRBV19	NA	NA	CASSISGAYYGYTF	TGTGCCAGTAGTATCTCAGGGGCCTACTATGGCTACACCTTC
TRBJ2-1	TRBV11-1	NA	NA	CASSLGGINEQFF	TGTGCCAGCAGCTTAGGAGGTATCAATGAGCAGTTCTTC
TRBJ2-7	TRBV7-8	NA	TRBD1	CASSLLGGDLLYEQYF	TGTGCCAGCAGCTTATTAGGGGGCGATTTGCTTTACGAGCAGTACTTC
TRBJ2-1	TRBV4-2	NA	TRBD2	CASSQSTSGSSNEQFF	TGTGCCAGCAGCCAATCAACTAGCGGGAGCTCCAATGAGCAGTTCTTC
TRBJ1-1	TRBV5-1	NA	TRBD1	CASSIGTGEGTEAFF	TGCGCCAGCAGCATCGGGACAGGGGAAGGCACTGAAGCTTTCTTT
TRBJ1-3	TRBV28	NA	NA	CASSLWAGTGNTIYF	TGTGCCAGCAGTTTATGGGCAGGGACTGGAAACACCATATATTTT
TRBJ2-3	TRBV28	NA	TRBD1	CASSSDRDLTDTQYF	TGTGCCAGCAGTTCAGACAGGGATTTGACAGATACGCAGTATTTT
TRBJ1-1	TRBV9	NA	NA	CASSVSDRMNTEAFF	TGTGCCAGCAGCGTTAGTGACAGAATGAACACTGAAGCTTTCTTT
TRBJ2-7	TRBV7-3	NA	TRBD2	CASSPRGGPGTYEQYF	TGTGCCAGCAGCCCCCGGGGGGGGCCTGGGACCTACGAGCAGTACTTC
TRBJ2-1	TRBV5-1	NA	NA	CASSLFGQGLRFGDEQFF	TGCGCCAGCAGCTTGTTCGGGCAGGGTCTGAGGTTTGGCGATGAGCAGTTCTTC
TRBJ2-1	TRBV20-1	few	NA	CSARSDNEQFF	TGCAGTGCTAGGTCAGACAATGAGCAGTTCTTC
TRBJ1-1	TRBV21-1	NA	NA	CASSFSQGANTEAFF	TGTGCCAGCAGCTTTTCACAGGGGGCGAACACTGAAGCTTTCTTT
TRBJ2-1	TRBV30	NA	TRBD2	CALERGYDNEQFF	TGTGCCCTAGAGCGGGGGTACGACAATGAGCAGTTCTTC
TRBJ2-3	TRBV5-5	NA	NA	CASSLYPDTQYF	TGTGCCAGCAGCTTGTATCCAGATACGCAGTATTTT
TRBJ2-2	TRBV10-3	NA	TRBD1	CAIPGTGRTGELFF	TGTGCCATTCCCGGGACAGGGCGGACCGGGGAGCTGTTTTTT
TRBJ2-1	TRBV5-1	once	NA	CASSPGLRETEQFF	TGCGCCAGCAGCCCAGGCCTGAGGGAGACTGAGCAGTTCTTC
TRBJ2-7	TRBV5-1	NA	NA	CASSLALGGRGSSYEQYF	TGCGCCAGCAGCTTGGCACTTGGGGGGCGGGGGAGCTCCTACGAGCAGTACTTC
TRBJ1-5	TRBV5-1	NA	NA	CASSPGGGVRQPQHF	TGCGCCAGCAGCCCCGGGGGGGGCGTTCGGCAGCCCCAGCATTTT
TRBJ1-1	TRBV6-2/TRBV6-3	NA	NA	CASSPRGRNTEAFF	TGTGCCAGCAGTCCCAGGGGAAGGAACACTGAAGCTTTCTTT
TRBJ2-5	TRBV4-2	once	NA	CASSQAGAGGAAQYF	TGTGCCAGCAGCCAGGCAGGGGCTGGGGGAGCAGCCCAGTACTTC
TRBJ1-2	TRBV18	NA	TRBD1	CASSPKSQGAFYGYTF	TGTGCCAGCTCCCCCAAGAGCCAGGGGGCGTTCTATGGCTACACCTTC
TRBJ1-4	TRBV30	NA	TRBD1	CASSGTGDTNEKLFF	TGTGCCTCTTCCGGGACAGGGGATACTAATGAAAAACTGTTTTTT
TRBJ2-7	TRBV28	NA	TRBD2	CASSLTSGRSEQYF	TGTGCCAGCAGTTTAACTAGCGGGAGAAGCGAGCAGTACTTC
TRBJ2-2	TRBV10-3	NA	NA	CAISVLGVGNTGELFF	TGTGCCATCAGTGTCCTGGGAGTAGGGAACACCGGGGAGCTGTTTTTT
TRBJ1-4	TRBV10-3	once	NA	CAISGGPGAELFF	TGTGCCATCTCAGGTGGACCTGGGGCGGAACTGTTTTTT
TRBJ1-5	TRBV19	NA	NA	CASSKPPQGRGNQPQHF	TGTGCCAGTAGTAAACCACCCCAGGGTCGAGGCAATCAGCCCCAGCATTTT
TRBJ2-7	TRBV18	few	TRBD1	CASSPGRQGYEQYF	TGTGCCAGCTCGCCAGGGAGACAGGGCTACGAGCAGTACTTC
TRBJ2-1	TRBV7-6	NA	NA	CASSRSGGAFNEQFF	TGTGCCAGCAGCCGGAGCGGCGGGGCCTTCAATGAGCAGTTCTTC
TRBJ1-2	TRBV23-1	once	TRBD1	CASSQSGDRTNYGYTF	TGCGCCAGCAGTCAATCCGGGGACAGAACTAACTATGGCTACACCTTC
TRBJ2-7	TRBV6-5	NA	TRBD1	CASRGTGLYEQYF	TGTGCCAGCAGAGGGACAGGCTTGTACGAGCAGTACTTC
TRBJ1-5	TRBV6-5	few	NA	CASSSLQGINQPQHF	TGTGCCAGCAGTTCTTTACAGGGAATCAATCAGCCCCAGCATTTT
TRBJ1-1	TRBV3-1/TRBV3-2	once	NA	CASSQHRVTEAFF	TGTGCCAGCAGCCAACACAGGGTTACTGAAGCTTTCTTT
TRBJ2-7	TRBV18	NA	TRBD1	CASSPGQPYEQYF	TGTGCCAGCTCACCGGGACAGCCCTACGAGCAGTACTTC
TRBJ2-7	TRBV29-1	NA	NA	CSVWLDSGAYEQYF	TGCAGCGTATGGCTGGATAGCGGAGCCTACGAGCAGTACTTC
TRBJ2-7	TRBV2	NA	NA	CASIREDRNSYEQYF	TGTGCCAGCATACGAGAGGACAGAAACTCCTACGAGCAGTACTTC
TRBJ2-2	TRBV6-5	NA	NA	CASRLGQANTGELFF	TGTGCCAGCAGATTAGGTCAGGCGAACACCGGGGAGCTGTTTTTT
TRBJ2-2	TRBV2	few	TRBD1	CASRADRAKTGELFF	TGTGCCAGCAGGGCCGACAGGGCAAAGACCGGGGAGCTGTTTTTT
TRBJ1-2	TRBV5-1	NA	NA	CASSLTVLYGYTF	TGCGCCAGCAGCTTGACCGTACTTTATGGCTACACCTTC
TRBJ2-1	TRBV19	once	TRBD1	CASSPGTARTNEQFF	TGTGCCAGTAGCCCTGGGACAGCGAGAACCAATGAGCAGTTCTTC
TRBJ1-2	TRBV28	NA	TRBD1	CASSRLRDRGYGYTF	TGTGCCAGCAGCCGCTTGAGGGACAGGGGCTATGGCTACACCTTC
TRBJ2-1	TRBV18	NA	TRBD1	CASSGQENNEQFF	TGTGCCAGCTCAGGACAGGAAAACAATGAGCAGTTCTTC
TRBJ1-3	TRBV5-4	NA	NA	CASSLAGTGNTIYF	TGTGCCAGCAGCTTGGCAGGGACTGGAAACACCATATATTTT
TRBJ2-7	TRBV29-1	NA	TRBD1	CSVRQGMDYEQYF	TGCAGCGTTAGACAGGGTATGGACTACGAGCAGTACTTC